Each of the 21 T cell receptor beta chains below was sequenced from the same sample in a study of blood T cell repertoires in COVID-19 (TCRdb year 2020). Libraries were made using the immunoSEQ multiplex PCR assay. TCRdb took this table from immuneACCESS and kept in-frame rearrangements with V and J called. Such tables lack part of the clones; where checked against another copy, unresolved V genes explain under half of the gap, and the rest is unexplained. The sample has about 220,000 clones on record, 75% to 90% of them singletons. The top ten clones comprise around 2.2% of the sample. Sequenced input: peripheral blood. Receptors originate from a man aged 25 to 40 who had recovered from COVID-19.

The chain uses TRBV10-3 and TRBJ2-7; D remains unclear. The length of the CDR3 is 11 residues. The V and J ends lost 4 bases and 6 bases respectively, with 7 bases between them. Germline V gives CDR1 ENHRY, CDR2 SYGVKD. The CDR3 here is CAISGLREQYF. In DNA form, the CDR3 reads TGTGCCATCAGTGGCCTACGCGAGCAGTACTTC.

The chain recombines TRBV25-1 with TRBJ1-1; possibly TRBD1 for D (6 bases). V was trimmed by 8 bases and J by 7 bases, leaving 14 bases between them. The CDR3 sequence is 12 residues long. Germline V gene sequence: CDR1 MGHDK, CDR2 SYGVNS. CDR3 bases: TGTGCCAGCCCATGGACAGTAAATGAAGCTTTCTTT. Residues: CASPWTVNEAFF. Filled out from reference TRBV25-1 and TRBJ1-1, the complete variable domain reads EADIYQTPRYLVIGTGKKITLECSQTMGHDKMYWYQQDPGMELHLIHYSYGVNSTEKGDLSSESTVSRIRTEHFPLTLESARPSHTSQYLCASPWTVNEAFFGQGTRLTVV.

This clone was seen only once. The rearrangement joins TRBV11-2 to TRBJ1-1, with TRBD1 identical over 8 bases. J lost 4 bases, V lost 8 bases, and 6 bases had no gene match. There are 13 residues in the CDR3. Germline lookup yields CDR1 SGHAT and CDR2 FQNNGV. CDR3 in amino acids: CASLGQGGTEAFF. The CDR3 DNA reads as TGTGCCAGCCTAGGACAGGGCGGCACTGAAGCTTTCTTT.

This chain uses TRBV5-4 with TRBJ2-2, with 7 bases matching TRBD1. Germline lookup yields CDR1 SGHNT and CDR2 YYREEE (reference sequence). J lost 3 bases, V lost 4 bases, and 9 bases had no gene match. CDR3 length: 16 residues. CDR3: CASSLWRTGDTGELFF. The CDR3 DNA follows: TGTGCCAGCAGCCTCTGGAGGACAGGAGACACCGGGGAGCTGTTTTTT.

The chain couples TRBV6-5 to TRBJ1-4, with a weak D call TRBD1 (6 bases). V lost 6 bases and J lost 8, with 19 bases in between. Germline values: CDR1 MNHEY, CDR2 SVGAGI. This CDR3 is 15 amino acids long. The CDR3, as DNA: TGTGCCAGCAGCGGGACACTAGGGTTGGGCGAAAAACTGTTTTTT. Protein product: CASSGTLGLGEKLFF.

The V call is TRBV6-5, the J call TRBJ1-3; 8 bases align to TRBD1. Germline assignment: CDR1 MNHEY and CDR2 SVGAGI. The CDR3 is 16 residues long. The V segment lost 4 bases and the J segment 3 bases; nucleotides outside the gene matches: 8. CDR3 DNA sequence: TGTGCCAGCAGTTCGACGACGGACAGGGATGGAAACACCATATATTTT. Translation: CASSSTTDRDGNTIYF.

The chain links TRBV30 to TRBJ1-2, with D tentatively TRBD1 (6 bases). Per the germline V gene, CDR1 is GTSNPN and CDR2 is SVGIG (reference sequence). V was clipped by 6 bases and J by 2 bases, with 16 bases between them. The CDR3 is 14 amino acids. CDR3 sequence reads: CACQHGRGNYGYTF. In DNA, the CDR3 is TGTGCCTGCCAACACGGGAGGGGGAACTATGGCTACACCTTC.

CDR3 DNA: TGTGCCAGCAGGGACACATTCTCTGGAAACACCATATATTTT. Translation gives CASRDTFSGNTIYF. The V and J genes are TRBV6-5 and TRBJ1-3; TRBD1 might be the D (5 bases). Deletions cut 6 bases from V and 0 bases from J, with 9 bases between. This CDR3 region has 14 residues. Germline CDR1 and CDR2: MNHEY and SVGAGI.

V and J are TRBV6-1 and TRBJ1-5; perhaps TRBD1 as D (6 bases). The CDR3 contains 14 residues. Between the trimmed V and J ends, which lost 2 bases and 9 bases, there was a span of 14 bases. Germline V gene data show CDR1 as MNHNS and CDR2 as SASEGT. The DNA for the CDR3 is TGTGCCAGCAGTGAAAATTGGCAACAGGGGCCCCAGCATTTT. Its protein product is CASSENWQQGPQHF.

The sample holds a few counts of this clone. The chain has TRBV7-2 and TRBJ2-3; D is unresolved. CDR1 and CDR2 from the germline V gene are SGHTA and FQGNSA. V was trimmed by 0 bases and J by 4 bases, leaving 11 bases between them. This CDR3 spans 15 amino acids. CDR3 region: CASSLAVPPADTQYF. The CDR3 DNA follows: TGTGCCAGCAGCTTAGCAGTCCCTCCAGCAGATACGCAGTATTTT.

J is TRBJ2-5 and V is TRBV19; tentatively, D is TRBD2 (6 bases). Germline V gene lookup returns CDR1 LNHDA and CDR2 SQIVND (reference sequence). CDR3 length: 14 residues. Trimming left V 2 bases short and J 1 base short, with 8 bases between. The CDR3 DNA follows: TGTGCCAGTAGTATAAGGGGACTCCAAGAGACCCAGTACTTC. It codes for CASSIRGLQETQYF.

This clone was seen a single time. The CDR3 here is CASSLSYSNQPQHF. For the CDR3, the DNA is TGTGCCAGCAGTTTATCCTATAGCAATCAGCCCCAGCATTTT. V is TRBV27 and J is TRBJ1-5; no clear D gene. V lost 0 bases and J 0 bases, leaving 3 bases between the germline ends. Germline V CDR1 and CDR2: MNHEY, SMNVEV (reference sequence). CDR3 length: 14 residues.

The rearrangement joins TRBV12-3 or TRBV12-4 to TRBJ1-1, with D uncertain. This CDR3 comprises 10 residues. The V end lost 4 bases, the J end lost 7 bases, and 4 bases lay between the germline ends. In DNA, the CDR3 is TGTGCCAGCAGTTCGGGTGAAGCTTTCTTT. It is translated as CASSSGEAFF.

The gene calls are TRBV7-8 and TRBJ1-4; 7 bases line up with TRBD1. This CDR3 region has 14 residues. The germline V gene has CDR1 SGHVS and CDR2 FQNEAQ. V lost 3 bases, J lost 8 bases, and 6 bases stayed unmatched. The DNA of the CDR3 is TGTGCCAGCAGCTTGACAGGGTGGCGAGAAAAACTGTTTTTT. As protein: CASSLTGWREKLFF. The full variable domain, in which reference TRBV7-8 and TRBJ1-4 provide the parts outside the CDR3, is GAGVSQSPRYKVAKRGQDVALRCDPISGHVSLFWYQQALGQGPEFLTYFQNEAQLDKSGLPSDRFFAERPEGSVSTLKIQRTQQEDSAVYLCASSLTGWREKLFFGSGTQLSVL.

J is TRBJ1-5 and V is TRBV7-2; D call uncertain. CDR1 SGHTA and CDR2 FQGNSA come from the germline V gene. V shed 0 bases and J shed 10 bases, with 10 bases lying between them. The CDR3 length is 13 residues. The CDR3 sequence: CASSLANSGPQHF. The CDR3, as DNA: TGTGCCAGCAGCTTAGCGAACAGCGGCCCCCAGCATTTT.

V and J are TRBV6-6 and TRBJ1-2; 9 bases are a match to TRBD1. Germline assignment: CDR1 MNHNY and CDR2 SVGAGI (reference sequence). The CDR3 loop spans 17 amino acids. V lost 5 bases to trimming and J lost 2 bases; unmatched junction nucleotides: 12. The CDR3, as DNA: TGTGCCAGCAGTCGTTACCACAAAACAGGGGGCAACTATGGCTACACCTTC. This sequence encodes CASSRYHKTGGNYGYTF.

This clone has just one count. This chain connects TRBV6-2 or TRBV6-3 to TRBJ2-3; 12 positions match TRBD2. V was clipped by 2 bases and J by 3 bases; unmatched bases: 6. CDR1 MNHEY and CDR2 SVGEGT come from the germline V gene. The CDR3 runs to 17 residues. In DNA, the CDR3 is TGTGCCAGCAGTTACAGAGCTAGCGGGGGGGCGACAGATACGCAGTATTTT. Amino acids: CASSYRASGGATDTQYF.

This clone was recorded many times. This sequence joins TRBV7-2 and TRBJ1-1, with D perhaps matching TRBD1 (5 bases). This CDR3 spans 12 amino acids. The germline V gene has CDR1 SGHTA and CDR2 FQGNSA. V was clipped by 3 bases and J by 11 bases, with 13 bases between them. The CDR3, as DNA: TGTGCCAGCAGCTTCGAACGGGGGGGGGCTTTCTTT. Its protein is CASSFERGGAFF.

The chain is built from TRBV20-1 and TRBJ1-2; D is possibly TRBD1 (5 bases). CDR1 and CDR2 from the germline V gene are DFQATT and SNEGSKA (reference sequence). V was cut by 6 bases and J by 6 bases, with 14 bases left in between. The CDR3 consists of 12 residues. CDR3: CSASFPGNGYTF. The CDR3 region has the DNA TGCAGTGCCAGTTTCCCAGGGAATGGCTACACCTTC.

V gene TRBV5-1 combines with J gene TRBJ1-2; weak D call: TRBD1 (6 bases). Trimming left V 4 bases short and J 4 bases short, with 14 bases between. Germline V gene lookup returns CDR1 SGHRS and CDR2 YFSETQ. The CDR3 sequence is 14 residues long. Here the CDR3 reads CASSLQGSGYGYTF. The DNA of the CDR3 is TGCGCCAGCAGCCTTCAGGGGAGTGGCTATGGCTACACCTTC.

The chain carries TRBV5-1 and TRBJ2-2; D possibly corresponds to TRBD2 (6 bases). Looked up from germline, CDR1 is SGHRS and CDR2 is YFSETQ. The CDR3 spans 16 residues. The ends were cut back, 6 bases at V and 3 bases at J, with 18 bases in the middle. As DNA, the CDR3 is TGCGCCAGCACCCTCTCAGGTGGAGGGGACACCGGGGAGCTGTTTTTT. The encoded protein is CASTLSGGGDTGELFF.